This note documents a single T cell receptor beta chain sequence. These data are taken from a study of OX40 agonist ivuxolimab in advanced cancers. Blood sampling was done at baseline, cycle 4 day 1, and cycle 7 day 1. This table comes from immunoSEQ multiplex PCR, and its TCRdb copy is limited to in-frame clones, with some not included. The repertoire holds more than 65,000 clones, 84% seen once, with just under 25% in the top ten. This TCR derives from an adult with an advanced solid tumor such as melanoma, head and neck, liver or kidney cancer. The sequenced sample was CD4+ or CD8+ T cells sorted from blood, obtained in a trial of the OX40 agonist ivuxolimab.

The CDR3 here is CASSYAGTALYEQYF. Written as DNA, the CDR3 is TGTGCCAGCAGTTACGCAGGGACAGCCCTTTACGAGCAGTACTTC. This chain uses TRBV6-5 with TRBJ2-7; 7 nucleotides match TRBD1. The CDR3 runs 15 residues. The germline V gene has CDR1 MNHEY and CDR2 SVGAGI. V lost 2 bases, J lost 4 bases, and 8 bases stayed unmatched.